This entry lists 8 T cell receptor beta chains sequenced from one sample in a study of blood T cells in healthy people across ages. Then a second PCR, running roughly 6 to 11 cycles, was carried out with a sample-barcoded 5' primer and a J-beta primer mix. TCRdb re-derived calls from the 5' RACE reads in MiXCR, one entry per CDR3 protein. The sample contains some 850,000 distinct CDR3 sequences, around 25% of which appear only once. These sequences were also reported in another study, on T cells of mothers and their children.

Sequenced material: blood. These receptors were collected from a boy under 18 in good health.

Only a few counts were recorded for this clonotype. V usage is TRBV12-3 or TRBV12-4 and J usage is TRBJ1-2, with a tentative D call TRBD1 (6 bases). V was shortened by 2 bases and J by 6 bases, with 10 bases between the two germline ends. The CDR3 runs to 13 residues. CDR3 nucleotide sequence: TGTGCCAGCAGTTTAAGGCAGGGGAATGGCTACACCTTC. It translates to CASSLRQGNGYTF.

This clonotype was seen just once. This chain links TRBV29-1 with TRBJ1-1, with D perhaps matching TRBD1 (6 bases). Trimming removed 4 bases from V and 5 bases from J, with 17 bases in between. Looked up from germline, CDR1 is SQVTM and CDR2 is ANQGSEA. The CDR3 sequence is 14 residues long. DNA of the CDR3: TGCAGCGTTGCCCTACAGGGCCCTGGTACTGAAGCTTTCTTT. It encodes CSVALQGPGTEAFF. Full variable domain (remainder filled in from reference TRBV29-1 and TRBJ1-1): SAVISQKPSRDICQRGTSLTIQCQVDSQVTMMFWYRQQPGQSLTLIATANQGSEATYESGFVIDKFPISRPNLTFSTLTVSNMSPEDSSIYLCSVALQGPGTEAFFGQGTRLTVV.

J is TRBJ2-6 and V is TRBV6-5; D is undetermined. Per the germline V gene, CDR1 is MNHEY and CDR2 is SVGAGI. The V end was cut by 4 bases, the J end by 2 bases, with 18 bases between. The CDR3 totals 18 residues. CDR3 region: CASSSPRALEPGANVLTF. Here the CDR3 DNA reads TGTGCCAGCAGTTCCCCGCGCGCCCTCGAACCTGGGGCCAACGTCCTGACTTTC.

This chain links TRBV20-1 with TRBJ2-3; D unresolved. The CDR3 extends over 14 amino acids. CDR1 DFQATT and CDR2 SNEGSKA come from the germline V gene (reference sequence). V was clipped by 3 bases and J by 0 bases, with 10 bases between them. CDR3: CSASSPQSTDTQYF. The DNA of the CDR3 is TGCAGTGCTAGTTCCCCACAAAGCACAGATACGCAGTATTTT.

The gene calls are TRBV24-1 and TRBJ2-5; D is perhaps TRBD2 (5 bases). Trimming took off 4 bases at V and 2 bases at J, with 19 bases between the two ends. The CDR3 covers 17 residues. Germline-derived CDR1 and CDR2 are KGHDR and SFDVKD. The DNA of the CDR3 is TGTGCCACCAGTGACCCCGATGGGGAGACTCATCAAGAGACCCAGTACTTC. Residues: CATSDPDGETHQETQYF.

This chain connects TRBV3-1 to TRBJ1-3, with D unresolved. Germline CDR1 reads LGHDT; CDR2 reads YNNKEL (reference sequence). The CDR3 has 14 residues. Between the trimmed V and J ends, which lost 1 base and 2 bases, there was a span of 6 bases. In DNA form, the CDR3 reads TGTGCCAGCAGCCAAGGAGGGACTGGAAACACCATATATTTT. Residues: CASSQGGTGNTIYF.

The chain is built from TRBV5-8 and TRBJ2-1; tentative D call: TRBD1 (5 bases). Germline values: CDR1 SGHTS, CDR2 YDEGEE. The CDR3 extends over 14 amino acids. V shed 0 bases and J shed 8 bases, with 12 bases lying between them. The CDR3 spells CASSLEWQGYEQFF. The CDR3 bases are TGTGCCAGCAGCTTGGAGTGGCAGGGCTATGAGCAGTTCTTC.

In its sample, this clonotype was seen a few times. V and J are TRBV15 and TRBJ2-1; D call uncertain. The CDR3 loop spans 13 amino acids. Germline V gene lookup returns CDR1 LNHNV and CDR2 YYDKDF (reference sequence). The ends were cut back, 5 bases at V and 6 bases at J, with 11 bases in the middle. The CDR3 sequence: CATSPPESNEQFF. The DNA for the CDR3 is TGTGCCACCAGCCCTCCGGAATCCAATGAGCAGTTCTTC.